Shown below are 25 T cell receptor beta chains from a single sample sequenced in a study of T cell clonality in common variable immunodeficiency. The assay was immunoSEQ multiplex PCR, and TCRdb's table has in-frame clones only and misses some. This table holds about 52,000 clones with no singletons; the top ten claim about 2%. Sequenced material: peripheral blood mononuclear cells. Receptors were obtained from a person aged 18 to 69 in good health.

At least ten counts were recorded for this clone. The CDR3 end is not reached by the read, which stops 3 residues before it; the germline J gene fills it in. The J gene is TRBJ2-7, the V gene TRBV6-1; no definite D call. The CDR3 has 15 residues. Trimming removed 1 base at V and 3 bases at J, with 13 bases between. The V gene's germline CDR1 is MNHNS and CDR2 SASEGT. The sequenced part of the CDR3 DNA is TGTGCCAGCAGTGAAGGCGTCGATAGAGTCTACGAG. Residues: CASSEGVDRVYE. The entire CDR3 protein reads CASSEGVDRVYEQYF.

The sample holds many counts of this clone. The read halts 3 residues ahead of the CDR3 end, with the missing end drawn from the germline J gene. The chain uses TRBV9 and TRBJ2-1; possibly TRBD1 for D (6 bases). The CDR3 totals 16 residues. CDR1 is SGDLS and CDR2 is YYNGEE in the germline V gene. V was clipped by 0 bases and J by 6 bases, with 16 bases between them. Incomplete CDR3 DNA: TGTGCCAGCAGCGTAGGGGGGTCAGGGGTTACCAATGAG. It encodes CASSVGGSGVTNE. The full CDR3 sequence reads CASSVGGSGVTNEQFF. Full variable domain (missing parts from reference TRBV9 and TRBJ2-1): DSGVTQTPKHLITATGQRVTLRCSPRSGDLSVYWYQQSLDQGLQFLIQYYNGEERAKGNILERFSAQQFPDLHSELNLSSLELGDSALYFCASSVGGSGVTNEQFFGPGTRLTVL.

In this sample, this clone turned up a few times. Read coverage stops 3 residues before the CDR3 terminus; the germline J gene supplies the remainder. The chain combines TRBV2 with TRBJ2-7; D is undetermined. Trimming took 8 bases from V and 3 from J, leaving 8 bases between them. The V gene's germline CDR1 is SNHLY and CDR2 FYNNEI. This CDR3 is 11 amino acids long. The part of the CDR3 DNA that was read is TGTGCCAGCCGCCAGAGCTACGAG. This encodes CASRQSYE. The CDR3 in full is CASRQSYEQYF.

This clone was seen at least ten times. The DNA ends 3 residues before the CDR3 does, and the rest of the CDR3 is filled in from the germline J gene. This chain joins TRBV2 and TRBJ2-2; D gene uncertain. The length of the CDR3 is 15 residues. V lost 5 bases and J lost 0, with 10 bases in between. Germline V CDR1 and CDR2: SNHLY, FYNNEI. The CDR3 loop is CASSPRLANTGELFF. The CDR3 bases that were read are TGTGCCAGCAGTCCCAGACTCGCGAACACCGGGGAG.

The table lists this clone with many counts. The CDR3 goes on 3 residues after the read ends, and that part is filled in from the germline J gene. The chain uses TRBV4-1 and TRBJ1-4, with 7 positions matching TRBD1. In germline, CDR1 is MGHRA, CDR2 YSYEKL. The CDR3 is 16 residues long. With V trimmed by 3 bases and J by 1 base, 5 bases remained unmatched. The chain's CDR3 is CASSHGTEGTNEKLFF. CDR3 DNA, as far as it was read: TGCGCCAGCAGCCACGGGACAGAGGGAACTAATGAAAAA.

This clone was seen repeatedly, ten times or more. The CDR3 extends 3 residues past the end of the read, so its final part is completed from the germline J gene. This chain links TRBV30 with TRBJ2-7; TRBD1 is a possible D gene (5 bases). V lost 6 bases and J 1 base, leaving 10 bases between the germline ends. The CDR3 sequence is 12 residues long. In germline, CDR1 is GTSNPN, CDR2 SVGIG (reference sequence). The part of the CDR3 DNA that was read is TGTGCCTGCCGGACACCTTCCTACGAG. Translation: CACRTPSYE. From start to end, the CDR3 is CACRTPSYEQYF.

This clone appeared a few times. CDR3 sequence reads: CASKKPDGTPGGSYNSPLHF. Partial CDR3 DNA: TGTGCCAGTAAAAAACCAGACGGGACACCGGGCGGCTCCTATAATTCACCC. The chain joins TRBV19 to TRBJ1-6, with D perhaps matching TRBD1 (6 bases). The CDR3 goes on 3 residues after the read ends, and that part is filled in from the germline J gene. The CDR3 totals 20 residues. CDR1 is LNHDA and CDR2 is SQIVND in the germline V gene (reference sequence). Deletions cut 7 bases from V and 0 bases from J, with 25 bases between.

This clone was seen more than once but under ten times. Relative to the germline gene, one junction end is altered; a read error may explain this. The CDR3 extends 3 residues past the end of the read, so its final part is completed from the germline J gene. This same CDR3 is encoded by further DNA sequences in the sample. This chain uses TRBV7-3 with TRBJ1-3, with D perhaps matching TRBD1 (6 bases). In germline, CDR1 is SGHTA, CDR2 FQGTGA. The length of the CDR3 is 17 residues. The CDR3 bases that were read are TGTGCCAGCAGCGGGGGGGCCAACAGGACGTCTGGAAACACA. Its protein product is CASSGGANRTSGNT. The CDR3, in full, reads CASSGGANRTSGNTIYF.

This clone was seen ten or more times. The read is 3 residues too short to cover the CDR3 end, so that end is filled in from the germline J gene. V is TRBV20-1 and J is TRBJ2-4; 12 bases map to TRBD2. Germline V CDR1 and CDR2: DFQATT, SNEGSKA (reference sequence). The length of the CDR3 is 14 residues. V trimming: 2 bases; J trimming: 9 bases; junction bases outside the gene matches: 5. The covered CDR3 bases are TGCAGTGCTAGACTAGCGGGGGGGCCTGGCATT. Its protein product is CSARLAGGPGI. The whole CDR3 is CSARLAGGPGIQYF.

The sequenced CDR3 bases are TGCAGTGCTAGGGAGACTAGCGGGAAGGGTATTGACGAG. Amino acids: CSARETSGKGIDE. The whole CDR3 protein reads CSARETSGKGIDEQYF. The chain links TRBV20-1 to TRBJ2-7; 11 bases agree with TRBD2. The read finishes 3 residues shy of the CDR3 end, and the germline J gene is used to complete it. The CDR3 totals 16 residues. Trimming took 3 bases from V and 5 from J; bases not matched to a gene: 12. Per germline, CDR1 DFQATT and CDR2 SNEGSKA (reference sequence).

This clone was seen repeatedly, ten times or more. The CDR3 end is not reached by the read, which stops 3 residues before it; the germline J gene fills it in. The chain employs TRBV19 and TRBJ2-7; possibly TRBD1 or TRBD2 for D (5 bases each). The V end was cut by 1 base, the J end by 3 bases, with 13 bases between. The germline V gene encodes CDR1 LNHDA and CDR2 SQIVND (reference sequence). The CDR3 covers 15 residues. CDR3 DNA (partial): TGTGCCAGTAGTATAGGTCAGGGAGCCTACTACGAG. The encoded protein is CASSIGQGAYYE. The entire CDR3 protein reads CASSIGQGAYYEQYF.

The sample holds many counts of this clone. The CDR3: CASSLTENTGELFF. The CDR3 DNA, read in part, is TGTGCCAGCAGCTTAACAGAGAACACCGGGGAG. The V and J genes are TRBV7-8 and TRBJ2-2; D is uncertain. The read terminates 3 residues before the CDR3 end, so the remaining end is supplied by the germline J gene. The CDR3 loop spans 14 amino acids. With 2 bases removed from V and 1 base from J, the gap between germline ends came to 5 bases. CDR1 is SGHVS and CDR2 is FQNEAQ in the germline V gene.

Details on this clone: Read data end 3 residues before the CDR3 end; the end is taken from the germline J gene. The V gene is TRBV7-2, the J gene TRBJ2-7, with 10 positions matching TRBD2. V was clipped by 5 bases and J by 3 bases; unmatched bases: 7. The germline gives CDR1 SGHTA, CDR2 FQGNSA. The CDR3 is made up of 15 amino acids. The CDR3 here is CASSGAGTSVYEQYF. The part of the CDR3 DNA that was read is TGTGCCAGCAGCGGTGCCGGGACTAGCGTCTACGAG. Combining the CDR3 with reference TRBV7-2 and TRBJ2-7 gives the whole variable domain GAGVSQSPSNKVTEKGKDVELRCDPISGHTALYWYRQSLGQGLEFLIYFQGNSAPDKSGLPSDRFSAERTGGSVSTLTIQRTQQEDSAVYLCASSGAGTSVYEQYFGPGTRLTVT.

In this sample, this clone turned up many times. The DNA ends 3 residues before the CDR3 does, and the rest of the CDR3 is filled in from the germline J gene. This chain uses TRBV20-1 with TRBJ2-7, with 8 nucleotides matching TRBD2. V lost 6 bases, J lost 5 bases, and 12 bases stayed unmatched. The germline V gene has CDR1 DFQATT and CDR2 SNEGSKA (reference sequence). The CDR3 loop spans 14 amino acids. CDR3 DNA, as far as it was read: TGCAGTGCCAGCGATAGCGGGGTGGTAAACGAG. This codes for CSASDSGVVNE. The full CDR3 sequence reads CSASDSGVVNEQYF.

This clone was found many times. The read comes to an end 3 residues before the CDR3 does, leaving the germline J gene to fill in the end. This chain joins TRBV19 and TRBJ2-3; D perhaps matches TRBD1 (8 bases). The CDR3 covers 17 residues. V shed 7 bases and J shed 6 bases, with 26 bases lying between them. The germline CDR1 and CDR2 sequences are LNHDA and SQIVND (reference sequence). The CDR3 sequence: CASKREGQAFTADTQYF. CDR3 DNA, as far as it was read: TGTGCCAGTAAAAGGGAGGGACAGGCCTTTACGGCGGATACG.

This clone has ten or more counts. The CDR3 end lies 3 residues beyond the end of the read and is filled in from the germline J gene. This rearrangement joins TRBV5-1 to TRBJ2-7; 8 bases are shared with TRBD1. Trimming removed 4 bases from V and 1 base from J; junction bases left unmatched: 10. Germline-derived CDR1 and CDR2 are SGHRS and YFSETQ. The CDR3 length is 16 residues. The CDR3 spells CASSNSDRGDSYEQYF. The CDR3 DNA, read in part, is TGCGCCAGCAGCAATTCCGACAGGGGCGATTCCTACGAG.

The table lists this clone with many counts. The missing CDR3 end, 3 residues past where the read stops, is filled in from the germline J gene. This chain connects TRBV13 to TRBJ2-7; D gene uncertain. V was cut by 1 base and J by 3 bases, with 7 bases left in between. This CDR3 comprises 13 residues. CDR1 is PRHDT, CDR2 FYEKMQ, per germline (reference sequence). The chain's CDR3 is CASSLEAHYEQYF. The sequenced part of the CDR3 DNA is TGTGCCAGCAGCTTAGAGGCCCACTACGAG. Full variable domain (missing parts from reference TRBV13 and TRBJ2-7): AAGVIQSPRHLIKEKRETATLKCYPIPRHDTVYWYQQGPGQDPQFLISFYEKMQSDKGSIPDRFSAQQFSDYHSELNMSSLELGDSALYFCASSLEAHYEQYFGPGTRLTVT.

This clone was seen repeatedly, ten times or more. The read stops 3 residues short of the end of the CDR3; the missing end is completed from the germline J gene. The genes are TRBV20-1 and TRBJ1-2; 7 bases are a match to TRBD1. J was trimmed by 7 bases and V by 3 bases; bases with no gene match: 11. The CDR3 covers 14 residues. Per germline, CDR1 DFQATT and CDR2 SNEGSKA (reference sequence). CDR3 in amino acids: CSASAWDSQCGYTF. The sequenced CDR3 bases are TGCAGTGCTAGTGCTTGGGACAGCCAATGTGGC.

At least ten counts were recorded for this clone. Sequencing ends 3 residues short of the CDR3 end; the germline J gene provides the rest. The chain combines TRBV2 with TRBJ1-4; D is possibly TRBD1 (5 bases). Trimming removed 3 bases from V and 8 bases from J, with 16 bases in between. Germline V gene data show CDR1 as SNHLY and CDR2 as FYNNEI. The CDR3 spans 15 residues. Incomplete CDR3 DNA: TGTGCCAGCAGTGACTGGTCAGCGGGGGGAGAAAAA. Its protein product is CASSDWSAGGEK. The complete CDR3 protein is CASSDWSAGGEKLFF.

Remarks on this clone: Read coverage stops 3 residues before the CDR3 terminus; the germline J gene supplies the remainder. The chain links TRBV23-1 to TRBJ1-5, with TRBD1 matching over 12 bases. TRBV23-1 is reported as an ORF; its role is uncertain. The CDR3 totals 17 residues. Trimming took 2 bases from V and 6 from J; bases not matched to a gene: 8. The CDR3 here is CASSQPGQGAPSQPQHF. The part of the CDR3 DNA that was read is TGCGCCAGCAGTCAACCGGGACAGGGGGCTCCAAGTCAGCCC.

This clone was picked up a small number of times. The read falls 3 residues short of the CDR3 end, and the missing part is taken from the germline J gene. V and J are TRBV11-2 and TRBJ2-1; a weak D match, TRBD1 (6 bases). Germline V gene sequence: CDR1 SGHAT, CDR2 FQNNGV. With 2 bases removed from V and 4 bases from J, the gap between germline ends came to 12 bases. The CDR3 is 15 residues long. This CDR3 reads CASSLTPQGYNEQFF. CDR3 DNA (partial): TGTGCCAGCAGCTTAACCCCCCAGGGGTACAATGAG.

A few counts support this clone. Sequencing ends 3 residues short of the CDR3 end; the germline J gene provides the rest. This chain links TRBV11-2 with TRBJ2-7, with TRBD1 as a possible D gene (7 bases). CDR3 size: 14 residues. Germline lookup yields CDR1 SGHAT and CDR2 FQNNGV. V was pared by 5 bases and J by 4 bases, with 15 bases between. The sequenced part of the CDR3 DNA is TGTGCCAGCAGCACAGGGGACGGGAGATACGAG. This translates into CASSTGDGRYE. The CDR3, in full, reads CASSTGDGRYEQYF.

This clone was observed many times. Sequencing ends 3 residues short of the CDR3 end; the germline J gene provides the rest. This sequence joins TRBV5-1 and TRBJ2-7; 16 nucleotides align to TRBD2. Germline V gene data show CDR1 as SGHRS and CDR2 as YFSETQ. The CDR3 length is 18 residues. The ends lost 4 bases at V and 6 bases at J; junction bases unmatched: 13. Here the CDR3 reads CASSPRPGTSGRDPEQYF. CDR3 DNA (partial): TGCGCCAGCAGCCCCCGCCCCGGGACTAGCGGGAGGGATCCCGAG.

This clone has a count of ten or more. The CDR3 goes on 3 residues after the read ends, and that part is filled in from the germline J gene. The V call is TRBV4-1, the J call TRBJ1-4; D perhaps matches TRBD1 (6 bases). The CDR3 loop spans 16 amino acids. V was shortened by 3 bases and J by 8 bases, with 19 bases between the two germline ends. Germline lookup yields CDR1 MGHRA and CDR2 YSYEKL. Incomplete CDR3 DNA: TGCGCCAGCAGCCAGGGGCAGGGGAGTACGGCAGAAAAA. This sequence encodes CASSQGQGSTAEK. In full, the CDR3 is CASSQGQGSTAEKLFF.

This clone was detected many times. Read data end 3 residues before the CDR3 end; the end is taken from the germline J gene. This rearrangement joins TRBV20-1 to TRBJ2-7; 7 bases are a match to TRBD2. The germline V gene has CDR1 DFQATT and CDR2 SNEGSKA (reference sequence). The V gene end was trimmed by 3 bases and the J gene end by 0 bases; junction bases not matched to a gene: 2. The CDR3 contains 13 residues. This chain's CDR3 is CSARLADSYEQYF. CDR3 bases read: TGCAGTGCTAGGCTAGCGGACTCCTACGAG.